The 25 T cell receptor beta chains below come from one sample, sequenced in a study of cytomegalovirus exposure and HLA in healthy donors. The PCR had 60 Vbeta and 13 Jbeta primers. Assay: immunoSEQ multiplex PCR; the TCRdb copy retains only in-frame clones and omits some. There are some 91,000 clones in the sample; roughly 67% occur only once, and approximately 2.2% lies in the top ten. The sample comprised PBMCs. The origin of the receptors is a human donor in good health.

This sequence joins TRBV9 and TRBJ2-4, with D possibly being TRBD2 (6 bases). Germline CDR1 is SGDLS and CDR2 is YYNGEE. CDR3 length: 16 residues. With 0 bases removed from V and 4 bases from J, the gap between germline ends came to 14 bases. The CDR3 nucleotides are TGTGCCAGCAGCGTAGAGGGCGGGGCGAAAAAAAACATTCAGTACTTC. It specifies CASSVEGGAKKNIQYF.

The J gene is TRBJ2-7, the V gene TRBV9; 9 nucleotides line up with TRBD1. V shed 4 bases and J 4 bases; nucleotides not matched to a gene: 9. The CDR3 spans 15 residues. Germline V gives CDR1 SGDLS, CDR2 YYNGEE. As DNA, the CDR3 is TGTGCCAGCAGCCCTGACGGGACAGGGCAATACGAGCAGTACTTC. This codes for CASSPDGTGQYEQYF.

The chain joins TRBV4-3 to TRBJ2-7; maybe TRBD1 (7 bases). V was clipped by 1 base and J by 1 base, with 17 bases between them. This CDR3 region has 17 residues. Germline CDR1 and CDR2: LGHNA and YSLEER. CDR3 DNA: TGCGCCAGCAGCCAAGGGTTTGCGGGGACAGTATCCTACGAGCAGTACTTC. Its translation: CASSQGFAGTVSYEQYF.

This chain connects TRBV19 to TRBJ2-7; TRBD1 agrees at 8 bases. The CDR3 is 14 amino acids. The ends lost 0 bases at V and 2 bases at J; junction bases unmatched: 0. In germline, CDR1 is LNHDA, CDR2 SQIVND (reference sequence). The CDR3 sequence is CASSIDRGPYEQYF. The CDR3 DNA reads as TGTGCCAGTAGTATAGACAGGGGGCCCTACGAGCAGTACTTC.

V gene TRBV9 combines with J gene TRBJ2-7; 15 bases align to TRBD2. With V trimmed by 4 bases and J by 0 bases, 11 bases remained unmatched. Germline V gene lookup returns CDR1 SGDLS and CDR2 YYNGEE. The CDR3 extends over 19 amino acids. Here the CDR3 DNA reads TGTGCCAGCAGCCCAACATCCGGGACTAGCGGGGGGAGCTCCTACGAGCAGTACTTC. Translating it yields CASSPTSGTSGGSSYEQYF.

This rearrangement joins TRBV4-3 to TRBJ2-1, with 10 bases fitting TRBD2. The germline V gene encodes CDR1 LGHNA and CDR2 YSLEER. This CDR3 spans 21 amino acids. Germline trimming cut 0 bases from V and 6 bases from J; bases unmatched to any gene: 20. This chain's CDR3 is CASSQEEGDSRELAGSNEQFF. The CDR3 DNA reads TGCGCCAGCAGCCAAGAGGAAGGGGACAGCCGGGAACTAGCGGGGTCCAATGAGCAGTTCTTC.

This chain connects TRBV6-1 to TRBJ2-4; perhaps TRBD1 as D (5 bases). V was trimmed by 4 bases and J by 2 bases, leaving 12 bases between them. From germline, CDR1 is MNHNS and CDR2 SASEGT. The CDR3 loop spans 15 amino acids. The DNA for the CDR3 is TGTGCCAGCAGTGGCCTTTGGGGCTCCAAAAACATTCAGTACTTC. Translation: CASSGLWGSKNIQYF.

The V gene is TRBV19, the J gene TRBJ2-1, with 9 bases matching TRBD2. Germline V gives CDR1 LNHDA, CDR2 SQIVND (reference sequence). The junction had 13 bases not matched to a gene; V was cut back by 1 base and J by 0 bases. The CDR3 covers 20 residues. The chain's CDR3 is CASSIGGGGGARSSYNEQFF. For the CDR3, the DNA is TGTGCCAGTAGTATAGGAGGGGGCGGGGGGGCCCGGAGCTCCTACAATGAGCAGTTCTTC.

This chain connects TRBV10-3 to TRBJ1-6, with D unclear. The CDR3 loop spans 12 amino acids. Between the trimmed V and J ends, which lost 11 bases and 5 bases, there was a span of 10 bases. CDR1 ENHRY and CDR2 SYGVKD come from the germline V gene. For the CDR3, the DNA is TGTGCCCTTCATGCAGATAATTCACCCCTCCACTTT. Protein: CALHADNSPLHF.

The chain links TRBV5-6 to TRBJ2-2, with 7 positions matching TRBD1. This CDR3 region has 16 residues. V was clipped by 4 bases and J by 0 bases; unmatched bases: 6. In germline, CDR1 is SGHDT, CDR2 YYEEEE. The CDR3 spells CASSVTGDPNTGELFF. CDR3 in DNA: TGTGCCAGCAGCGTCACAGGGGACCCGAACACCGGGGAGCTGTTTTTT.

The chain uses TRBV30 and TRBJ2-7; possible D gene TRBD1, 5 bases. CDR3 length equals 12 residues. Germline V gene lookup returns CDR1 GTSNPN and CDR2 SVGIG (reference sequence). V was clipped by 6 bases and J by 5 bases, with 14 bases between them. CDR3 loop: CACATVAHEQYF. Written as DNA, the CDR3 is TGTGCCTGTGCGACAGTCGCCCACGAGCAGTACTTC.

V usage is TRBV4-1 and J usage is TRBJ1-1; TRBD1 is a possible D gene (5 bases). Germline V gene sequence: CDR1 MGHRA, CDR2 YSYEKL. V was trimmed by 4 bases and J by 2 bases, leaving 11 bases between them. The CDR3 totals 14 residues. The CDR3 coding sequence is TGCGCCAGCAGCCTCCGGGGGGGTAACACTGAAGCTTTCTTT. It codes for CASSLRGGNTEAFF.

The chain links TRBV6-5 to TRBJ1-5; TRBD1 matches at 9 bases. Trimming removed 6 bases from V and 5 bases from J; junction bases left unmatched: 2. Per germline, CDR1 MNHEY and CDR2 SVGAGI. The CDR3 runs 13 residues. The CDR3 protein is CASRRTGDQPQHF. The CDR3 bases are TGTGCCAGCAGACGGACAGGGGATCAGCCCCAGCATTTT.

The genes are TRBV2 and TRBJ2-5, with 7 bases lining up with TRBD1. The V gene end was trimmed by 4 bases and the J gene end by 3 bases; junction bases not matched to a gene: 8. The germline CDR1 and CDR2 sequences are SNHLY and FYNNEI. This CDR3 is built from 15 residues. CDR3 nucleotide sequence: TGTGCCAGCAGTGTCGGACAGGAACCAAAAGAGACCCAGTACTTC. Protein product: CASSVGQEPKETQYF.

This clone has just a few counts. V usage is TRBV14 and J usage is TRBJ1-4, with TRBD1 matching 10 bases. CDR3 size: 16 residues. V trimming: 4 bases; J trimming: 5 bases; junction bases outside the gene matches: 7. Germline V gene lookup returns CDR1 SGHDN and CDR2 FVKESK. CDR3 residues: CASSRETGGGNEKLFF. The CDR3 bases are TGTGCCAGCAGCCGAGAGACAGGGGGCGGGAATGAAAAACTGTTTTTT.

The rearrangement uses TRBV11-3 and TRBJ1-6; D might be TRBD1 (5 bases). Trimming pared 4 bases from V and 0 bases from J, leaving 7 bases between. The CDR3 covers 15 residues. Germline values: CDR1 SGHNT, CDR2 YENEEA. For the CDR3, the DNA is TGTGCCAGCAGCTATGACAGCTCCTATAATTCACCCCTCCACTTT. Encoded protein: CASSYDSSYNSPLHF.

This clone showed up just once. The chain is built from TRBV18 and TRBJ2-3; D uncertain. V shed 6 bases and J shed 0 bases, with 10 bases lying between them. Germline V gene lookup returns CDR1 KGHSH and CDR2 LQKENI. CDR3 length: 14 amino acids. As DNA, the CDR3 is TGTGCCAGCTCCGGCAGGCTTAGCACAGATACGCAGTATTTT. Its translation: CASSGRLSTDTQYF.

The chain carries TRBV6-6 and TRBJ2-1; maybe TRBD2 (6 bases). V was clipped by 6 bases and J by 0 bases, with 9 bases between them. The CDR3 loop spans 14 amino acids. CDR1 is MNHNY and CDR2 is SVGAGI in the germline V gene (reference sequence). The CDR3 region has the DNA TGTGCCAGCAGCCCCGGGAGCTCCTACAATGAGCAGTTCTTC. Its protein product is CASSPGSSYNEQFF.

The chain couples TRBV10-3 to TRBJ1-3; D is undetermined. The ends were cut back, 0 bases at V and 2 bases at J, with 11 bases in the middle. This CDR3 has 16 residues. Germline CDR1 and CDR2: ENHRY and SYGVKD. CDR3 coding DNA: TGTGCCATCAGTGAGTCGGTCAGGTGGACTGGAAACACCATATATTTT. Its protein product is CAISESVRWTGNTIYF.

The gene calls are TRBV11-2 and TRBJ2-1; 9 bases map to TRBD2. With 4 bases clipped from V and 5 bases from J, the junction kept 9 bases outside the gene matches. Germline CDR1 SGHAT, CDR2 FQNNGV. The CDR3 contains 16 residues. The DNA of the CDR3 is TGTGCCAGCAGCTCGGCCCCGGGACTAGCCCACAATGAGCAGTTCTTC. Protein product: CASSSAPGLAHNEQFF. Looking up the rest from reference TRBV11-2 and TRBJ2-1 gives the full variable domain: EAGVAQSPRYKIIEKRQSVAFWCNPISGHATLYWYQQILGQGPKLLIQFQNNGVVDDSQLPKDRFSAERLKGVDSTLKIQPAKLEDSAVYLCASSSAPGLAHNEQFFGPGTRLTVL.

The CDR3 is CASSQNRGYEQFF. The CDR3 nucleotides read TGCGCCAGCAGCCAAAACAGGGGCTATGAGCAGTTCTTC. The chain recombines TRBV4-3 with TRBJ2-1, with TRBD1 matching 7 bases. Per germline, CDR1 LGHNA and CDR2 YSLEER. The CDR3 extends over 13 amino acids. The V segment lost 2 bases and the J segment 8 bases; nucleotides outside the gene matches: 3.

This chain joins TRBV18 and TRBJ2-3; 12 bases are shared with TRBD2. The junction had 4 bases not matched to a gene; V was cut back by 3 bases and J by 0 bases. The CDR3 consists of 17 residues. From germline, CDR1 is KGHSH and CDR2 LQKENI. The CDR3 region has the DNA TGTGCCAGCTCACCCTGGACTAGCGGGGTAAGCACAGATACGCAGTATTTT. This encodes CASSPWTSGVSTDTQYF.

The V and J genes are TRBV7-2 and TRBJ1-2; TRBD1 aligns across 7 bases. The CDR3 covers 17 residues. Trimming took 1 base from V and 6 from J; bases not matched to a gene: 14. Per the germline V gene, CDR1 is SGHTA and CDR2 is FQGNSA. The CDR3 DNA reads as TGTGCCAGCAGCTTAGATTATCGTCAGGGGGTCAATAATGGCTACACCTTC. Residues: CASSLDYRQGVNNGYTF.

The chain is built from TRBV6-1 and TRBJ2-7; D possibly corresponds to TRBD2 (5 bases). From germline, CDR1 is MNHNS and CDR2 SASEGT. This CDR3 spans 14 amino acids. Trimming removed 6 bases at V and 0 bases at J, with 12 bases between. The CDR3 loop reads CASRTDSYSYEQYF. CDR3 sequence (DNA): TGTGCCAGCAGAACGGACTCCTACTCCTACGAGCAGTACTTC.

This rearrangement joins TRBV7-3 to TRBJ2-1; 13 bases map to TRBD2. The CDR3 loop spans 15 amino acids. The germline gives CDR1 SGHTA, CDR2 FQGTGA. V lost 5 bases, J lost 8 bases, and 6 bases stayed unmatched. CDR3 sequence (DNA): TGTGCCAGCAGCCAACTAGCGGGGGGGCCGGATGAGCAGTTCTTC. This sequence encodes CASSQLAGGPDEQFF.